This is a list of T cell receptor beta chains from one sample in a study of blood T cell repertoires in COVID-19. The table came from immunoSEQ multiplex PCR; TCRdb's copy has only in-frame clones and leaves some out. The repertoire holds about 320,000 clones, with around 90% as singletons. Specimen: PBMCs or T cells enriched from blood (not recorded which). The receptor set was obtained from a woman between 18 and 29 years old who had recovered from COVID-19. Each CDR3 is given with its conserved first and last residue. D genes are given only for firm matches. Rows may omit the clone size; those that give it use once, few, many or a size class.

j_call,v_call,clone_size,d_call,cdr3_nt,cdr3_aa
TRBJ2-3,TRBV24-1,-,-,TGTGCCACCATCGGGCAGGGGAAAGATACGCAGTATTTT,CATIGQGKDTQYF
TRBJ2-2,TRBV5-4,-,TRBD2,TGTGCCAGCAGCCCAGGTGGGGGGGCCGGGGAGCTGTTTTTT,CASSPGGGAGELFF
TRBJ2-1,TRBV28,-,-,TGTGCCAGCAGTTCTGTTGCGCCGGATGAGCAGTTCTTC,CASSSVAPDEQFF
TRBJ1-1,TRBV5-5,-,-,TGTGCCAGCAGCTTAAGCTCGGGGGGCGCGGGTGAAGCTTTCTTT,CASSLSSGGAGEAFF
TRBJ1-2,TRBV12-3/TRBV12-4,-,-,TGTGCCAGCAGCCACGGAGGGGTCGGCTACACCTTC,CASSHGGVGYTF
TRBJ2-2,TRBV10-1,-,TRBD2,TGCGCCAGCAGTCGGGCGGGAGTAAGAAAAACCGGGGAGCTGTTTTTT,CASSRAGVRKTGELFF
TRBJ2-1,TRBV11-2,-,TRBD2,TGTGCCAGCAGTTCGGGACTAGCGGCATACAATGAGCAGTTCTTC,CASSSGLAAYNEQFF
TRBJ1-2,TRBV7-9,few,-,TGTGCCAGCAGCAAACCCACTACAGGGTACGCTGGCTACACCTTC,CASSKPTTGYAGYTF
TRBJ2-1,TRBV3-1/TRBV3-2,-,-,TGTGCCAGCAGCCAAGGACTTATTTACAATGAGCAGTTCTTC,CASSQGLIYNEQFF
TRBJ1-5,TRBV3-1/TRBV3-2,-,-,TGTGCCAGCAGCCCCTCTTACAGGGTACAGCCCCAGCATTTT,CASSPSYRVQPQHF
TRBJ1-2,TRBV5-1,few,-,TGCGCCAGCAGCTTGGAATTCGGGGGCTATGGCTACACCTTC,CASSLEFGGYGYTF
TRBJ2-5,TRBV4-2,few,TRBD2,TGTGCCAGCAGCCAAGATTATACAGCGGGGGGTGAGACCCAGTACTTC,CASSQDYTAGGETQYF
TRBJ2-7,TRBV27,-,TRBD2,TGTGCCAGCAGTGCCCTCGCGGGGGTTTCCTACGAGCAGTACTTC,CASSALAGVSYEQYF
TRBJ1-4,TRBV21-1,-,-,TGTGCCAGCATCTCCGGGACAACTAATGAAAAACTGTTTTTT,CASISGTTNEKLFF
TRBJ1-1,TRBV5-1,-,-,TGCGCCAGCAGCTTGGAGAGTGAAGCTTTCTTT,CASSLESEAFF
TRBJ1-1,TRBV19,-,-,TGTGCCAGTAGTATAGGAGGAGATGACACTGAAGCTTTCTTT,CASSIGGDDTEAFF
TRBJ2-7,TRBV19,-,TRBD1,TGTGCCAGATTAGAATACGGGCCGGGACAGGGGATGCGAGAGCAGTACTTC,CARLEYGPGQGMREQYF